The T cell receptor (beta chain) under discussion was sequenced for a study of blood T cells in healthy people across ages. The study's findings and limits: Diversity was estimated from one million T cells, and these estimates were considered underestimates. TCR beta diversity per million T cells fell roughly linearly with age. Researchers said unsorted PBMCs prevented a conclusive naive versus antigen-experienced comparison.

Trimming stripped 0 bases from V and 2 bases from J, with 8 bases between. The CDR3 has 14 residues. CDR1 is SGDLS and CDR2 is YYNGEE in the germline V gene. Only a few counts were recorded for this clonotype. As yet, its antigen is unknown. Combining a sample-barcoded 5' primer with a J-beta primer mix, a second PCR ran for roughly 6 to 12 cycles. TCRdb ran MiXCR on the 5' RACE reads and lists one entry per CDR3 protein. The data show 1.2 million to 1.5 million distinct CDR3 sequences, around 59% seen once. Ranging in age from about 6 to 100, the donors were healthy Caucasian individuals from Russia. Input material: blood. The chain links TRBV9 to TRBJ1-2, with D unclear. The TCR comes from a man in his late teens or twenties in good health. The CDR3 sequence: CASSVGRRNYGYTF. CDR3 nucleotides: TGTGCCAGCAGCGTAGGTAGACGGAACTATGGCTACACCTTC. Filled out from reference TRBV9 and TRBJ1-2, the complete variable domain reads DSGVTQTPKHLITATGQRVTLRCSPRSGDLSVYWYQQSLDQGLQFLIQYYNGEERAKGNILERFSAQQFPDLHSELNLSSLELGDSALYFCASSVGRRNYGYTFGSGTRLTVV.